The sample holds one count of the clone carrying this T cell receptor beta chain. The data were obtained in a study of blood T cell repertoires in COVID-19. Method: immunoSEQ multiplex PCR; TCRdb's copy keeps in-frame clones and lacks some. Of about 200,000 clones listed, around 83% are singletons. The V gene end was trimmed by 8 bases and the J gene end by 3 bases; junction bases not matched to a gene: 13. There are 16 residues in the CDR3. Germline CDR1 KGHSH, CDR2 LQKENI. The material sequenced was peripheral blood. The receptor comes from a woman older than 75 with COVID-19, enrolled during active disease. The chain carries TRBV18 and TRBJ1-1, with 9 bases lining up with TRBD1. As DNA, the CDR3 is TGTGCCAGCCTACCGGACAGGGGCCGGGGGGACACTGAAGCTTTCTTT. Translation: CASLPDRGRGDTEAFF.